One and the same sample provided the 7 T cell receptor beta chains below, sequenced in a study of blood T cell repertoires in COVID-19. Only in-frame clones appear in the TCRdb table, and some are missing; sequencing was by immunoSEQ multiplex PCR. The top ten clones hold about 3.5% of a sample with around 100,000 clones, 89% of them seen once. Material: peripheral blood. These receptors were obtained from a woman aged 60-75 years with acute or convalescent COVID-19.

This chain links TRBV27 with TRBJ1-1; the D is unclear. Germline values: CDR1 MNHEY, CDR2 SMNVEV (reference sequence). V lost 3 bases and J 4 bases, leaving 9 bases between the germline ends. CDR3 length equals 13 residues. As DNA, the CDR3 is TGTGCCAGCAGTTTTACCTACGGCACTGAAGCTTTCTTT. Amino acids: CASSFTYGTEAFF.

As regards this clone: Other DNA sequences in the same sample also yield this CDR3. The rearrangement links TRBV24-1 to TRBJ2-3, with TRBD1 as a possible D gene (5 bases). The length of the CDR3 is 14 residues. Trimming pared 4 bases from V and 3 bases from J, leaving 10 bases between. Germline loops: CDR1 KGHDR, CDR2 SFDVKD. CDR3 coding DNA: TGTGCCACCAGTGACACAGGTGGGACAGATACGCAGTATTTT. Amino acid sequence: CATSDTGGTDTQYF.

The CDR3 DNA sequence: TGCGCCAGCAGCTTGACCGGGACAGGAGATCAGCCCCAGCATTTT. It specifies CASSLTGTGDQPQHF. The chain joins TRBV5-1 to TRBJ1-5; 8 bases map to TRBD1. J gave up 5 bases and V 1 base, and 5 bases lay outside the gene matches. The germline V gene encodes CDR1 SGHRS and CDR2 YFSETQ. This CDR3 region has 15 residues.

CDR3 DNA: TGCGCCAGCAGTTTAACAGTAACTAGCACAGATACGCAGTATTTT. Protein product: CASSLTVTSTDTQYF. This sequence joins TRBV5-1 and TRBJ2-3; D remains unclear. Germline loops: CDR1 SGHRS, CDR2 YFSETQ. The CDR3 is 15 amino acids. V shed 5 bases and J shed 0 bases, with 13 bases lying between them.

The chain recombines TRBV19 with TRBJ1-5; 7 bases agree with TRBD1. Unmatched junction bases numbered 14, after V lost 5 bases and J lost 4 bases. CDR3 size: 17 residues. The germline V gene has CDR1 LNHDA and CDR2 SQIVND (reference sequence). In DNA, the CDR3 is TGTGCCAGTAGTCCCCTGACACAGGGGCGTTATAATCAGCCCCAGCATTTT. Its protein product is CASSPLTQGRYNQPQHF.

V and J are TRBV19 and TRBJ1-1, with TRBD1 as a possible D gene (5 bases). The V and J ends lost 3 bases and 4 bases respectively, with 15 bases between them. The length of the CDR3 is 15 residues. CDR1 LNHDA and CDR2 SQIVND come from the germline V gene (reference sequence). In DNA form, the CDR3 reads TGTGCCAGTAGTATGCTGGTGGGGCTGGGCACTGAAGCTTTCTTT. Its translation is CASSMLVGLGTEAFF.

The chain carries TRBV7-9 and TRBJ2-5; D possibly corresponds to TRBD1 (6 bases). The germline CDR1 and CDR2 sequences are SEHNR and FQNEAQ (reference sequence). The V end was cut by 4 bases, the J end by 4 bases, with 13 bases between. This CDR3 is 14 amino acids long. The CDR3 loop is CASSYGQSGETQYF. The CDR3 DNA is TGTGCCAGCAGCTATGGACAGTCAGGAGAGACCCAGTACTTC.